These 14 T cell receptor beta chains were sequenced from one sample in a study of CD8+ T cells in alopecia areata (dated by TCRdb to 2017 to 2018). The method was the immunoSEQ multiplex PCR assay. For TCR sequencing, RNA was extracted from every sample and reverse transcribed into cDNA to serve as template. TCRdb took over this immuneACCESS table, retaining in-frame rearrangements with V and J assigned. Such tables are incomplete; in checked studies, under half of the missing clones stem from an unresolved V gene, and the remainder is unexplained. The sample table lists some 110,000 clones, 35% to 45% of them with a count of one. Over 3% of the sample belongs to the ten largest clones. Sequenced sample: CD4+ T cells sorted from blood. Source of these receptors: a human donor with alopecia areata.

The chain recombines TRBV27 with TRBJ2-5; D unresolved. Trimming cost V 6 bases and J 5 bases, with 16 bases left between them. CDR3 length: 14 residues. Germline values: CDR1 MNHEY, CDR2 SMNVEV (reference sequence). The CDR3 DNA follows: TGTGCCAGCAGACTCCTCGGGCGTCGGGAGACCCAGTACTTC. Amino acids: CASRLLGRRETQYF.

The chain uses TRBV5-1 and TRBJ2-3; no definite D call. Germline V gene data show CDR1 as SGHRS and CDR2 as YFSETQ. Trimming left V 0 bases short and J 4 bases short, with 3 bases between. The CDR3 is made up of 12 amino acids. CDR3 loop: CASSLVSDTQYF. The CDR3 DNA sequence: TGCGCCAGCAGCTTGGTGTCAGATACGCAGTATTTT.

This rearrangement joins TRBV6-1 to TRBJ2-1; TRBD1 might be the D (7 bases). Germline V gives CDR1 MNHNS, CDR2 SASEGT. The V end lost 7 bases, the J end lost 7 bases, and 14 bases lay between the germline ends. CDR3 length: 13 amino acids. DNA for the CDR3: TGTGCCAGCATCGAGACAGGGAGGAATGAGCAGTTCTTC. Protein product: CASIETGRNEQFF.

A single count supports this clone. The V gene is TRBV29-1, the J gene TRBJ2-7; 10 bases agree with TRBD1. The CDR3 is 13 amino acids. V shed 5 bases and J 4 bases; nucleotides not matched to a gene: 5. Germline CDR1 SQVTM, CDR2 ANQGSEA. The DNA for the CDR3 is TGCAGCGTTCGACAGGGGGCGGCTTACGAGCAGTACTTC. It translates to CSVRQGAAYEQYF.

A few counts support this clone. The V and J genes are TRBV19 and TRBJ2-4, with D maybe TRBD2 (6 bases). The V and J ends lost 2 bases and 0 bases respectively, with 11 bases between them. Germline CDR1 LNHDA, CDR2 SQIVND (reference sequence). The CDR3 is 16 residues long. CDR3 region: CASSISVGLAKNIQYF. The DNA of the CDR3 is TGTGCCAGTAGTATATCTGTGGGACTAGCCAAAAACATTCAGTACTTC. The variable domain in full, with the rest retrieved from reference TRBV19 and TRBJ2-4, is DGGITQSPKYLFRKEGQNVTLSCEQNLNHDAMYWYRQDPGQGLRLIYYSQIVNDFQKGDIAEGYSVSREKKESFPLTVTSAQKNPTAFYLCASSISVGLAKNIQYFGAGTRLSVL.

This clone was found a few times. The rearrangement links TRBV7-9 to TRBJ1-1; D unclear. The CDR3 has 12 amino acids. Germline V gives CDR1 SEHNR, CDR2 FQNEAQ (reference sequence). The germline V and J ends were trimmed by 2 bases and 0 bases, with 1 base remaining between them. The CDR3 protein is CASSLMNTEAFF. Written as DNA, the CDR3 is TGTGCCAGCAGCTTAATGAACACTGAAGCTTTCTTT. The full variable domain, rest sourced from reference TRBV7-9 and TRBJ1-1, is DTGVSQNPRHKITKRGQNVTFRCDPISEHNRLYWYRQTLGQGPEFLTYFQNEAQLEKSRLLSDRFSAERPKGSFSTLEIQRTEQGDSAMYLCASSLMNTEAFFGQGTRLTVV.

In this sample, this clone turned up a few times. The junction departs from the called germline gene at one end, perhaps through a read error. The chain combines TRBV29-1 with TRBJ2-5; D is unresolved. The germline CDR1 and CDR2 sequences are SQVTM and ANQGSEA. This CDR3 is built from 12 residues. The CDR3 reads CSVEDYKAQRNF. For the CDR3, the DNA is TGCAGCGTTGAAGATTATAAGGCCCAAAGGAACTTC.

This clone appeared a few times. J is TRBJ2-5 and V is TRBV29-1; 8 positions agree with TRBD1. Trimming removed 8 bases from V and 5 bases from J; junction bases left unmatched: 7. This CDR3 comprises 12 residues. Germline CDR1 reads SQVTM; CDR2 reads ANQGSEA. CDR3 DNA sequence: TGCAGCTGGACAGGGAGTAAGGAGACCCAGTACTTC. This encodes CSWTGSKETQYF. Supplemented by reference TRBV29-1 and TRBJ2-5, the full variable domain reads SAVISQKPSRDICQRGTSLTIQCQVDSQVTMMFWYRQQPGQSLTLIATANQGSEATYESGFVIDKFPISRPNLTFSTLTVSNMSPEDSSIYLCSWTGSKETQYFGPGTRLLVL.

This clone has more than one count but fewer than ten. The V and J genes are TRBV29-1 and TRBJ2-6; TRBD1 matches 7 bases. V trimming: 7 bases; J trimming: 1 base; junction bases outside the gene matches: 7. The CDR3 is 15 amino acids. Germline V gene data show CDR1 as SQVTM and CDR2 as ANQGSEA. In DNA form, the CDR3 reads TGCAGCGCCGTACAGGGGTCTTCTGGGGCCAACGTCCTGACTTTC. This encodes CSAVQGSSGANVLTF.

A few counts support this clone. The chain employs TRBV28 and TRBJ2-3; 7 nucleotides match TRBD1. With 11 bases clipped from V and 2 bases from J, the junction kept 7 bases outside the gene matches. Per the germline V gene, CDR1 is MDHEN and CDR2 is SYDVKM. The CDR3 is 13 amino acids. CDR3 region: CAARDSNTDTQYF. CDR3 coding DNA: TGTGCCGCCAGGGACAGTAACACAGATACGCAGTATTTT.

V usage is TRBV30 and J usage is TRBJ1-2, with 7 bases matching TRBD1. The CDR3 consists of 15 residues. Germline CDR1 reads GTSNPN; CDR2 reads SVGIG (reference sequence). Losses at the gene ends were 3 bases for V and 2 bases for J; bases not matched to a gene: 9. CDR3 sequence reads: CAWRVPGQSNYGYTF. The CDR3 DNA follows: TGTGCCTGGAGGGTACCGGGACAGTCCAACTATGGCTACACCTTC.

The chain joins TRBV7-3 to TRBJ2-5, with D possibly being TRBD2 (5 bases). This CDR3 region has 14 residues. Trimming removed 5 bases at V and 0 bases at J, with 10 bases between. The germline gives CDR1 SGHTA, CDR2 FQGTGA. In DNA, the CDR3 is TGTGCCAGCAGCCCTGGGAGCAACCAAGAGACCCAGTACTTC. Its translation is CASSPGSNQETQYF.

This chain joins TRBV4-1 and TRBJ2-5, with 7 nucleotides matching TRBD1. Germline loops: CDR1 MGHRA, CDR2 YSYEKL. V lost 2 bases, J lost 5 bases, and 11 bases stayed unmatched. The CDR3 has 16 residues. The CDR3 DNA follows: TGCGCCAGCAGCCAAACACAGACAGGGATTCGGGAGACCCAGTACTTC. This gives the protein CASSQTQTGIRETQYF.

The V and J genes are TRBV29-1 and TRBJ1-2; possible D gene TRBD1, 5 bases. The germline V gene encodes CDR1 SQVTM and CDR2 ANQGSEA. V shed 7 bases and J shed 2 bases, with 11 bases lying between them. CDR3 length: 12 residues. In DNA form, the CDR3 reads TGCAGCGGTATCGGGGCGAACTATGGCTACACCTTC. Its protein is CSGIGANYGYTF.